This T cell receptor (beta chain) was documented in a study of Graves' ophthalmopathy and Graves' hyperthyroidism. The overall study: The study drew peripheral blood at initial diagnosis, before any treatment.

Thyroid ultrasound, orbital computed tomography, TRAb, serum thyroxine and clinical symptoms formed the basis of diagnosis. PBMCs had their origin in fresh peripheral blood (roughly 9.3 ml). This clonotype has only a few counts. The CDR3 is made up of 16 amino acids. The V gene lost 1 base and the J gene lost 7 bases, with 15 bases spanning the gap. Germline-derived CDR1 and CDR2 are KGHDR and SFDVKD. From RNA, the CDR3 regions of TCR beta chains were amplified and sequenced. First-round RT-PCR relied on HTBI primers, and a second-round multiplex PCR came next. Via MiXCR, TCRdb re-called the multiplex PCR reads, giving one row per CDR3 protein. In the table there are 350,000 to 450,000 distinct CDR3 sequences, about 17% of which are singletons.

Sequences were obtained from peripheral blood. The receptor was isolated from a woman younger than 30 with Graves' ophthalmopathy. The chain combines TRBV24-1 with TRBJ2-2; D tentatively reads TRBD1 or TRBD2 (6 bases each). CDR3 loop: CATSDFRGRGFGELFF. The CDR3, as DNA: TGTGCCACCAGTGATTTTCGGGGGCGAGGGTTCGGGGAGCTGTTTTTT.